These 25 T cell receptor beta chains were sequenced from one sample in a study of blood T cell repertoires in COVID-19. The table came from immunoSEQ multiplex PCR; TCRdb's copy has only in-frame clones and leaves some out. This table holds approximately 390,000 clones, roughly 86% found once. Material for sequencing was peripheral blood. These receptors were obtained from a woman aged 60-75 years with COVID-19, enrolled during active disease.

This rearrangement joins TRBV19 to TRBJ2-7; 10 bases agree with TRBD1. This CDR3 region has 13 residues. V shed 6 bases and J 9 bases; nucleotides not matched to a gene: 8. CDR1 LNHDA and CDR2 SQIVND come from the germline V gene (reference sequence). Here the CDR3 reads CASRGQGSFGQYF. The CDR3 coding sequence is TGTGCCAGTAGGGGACAGGGGTCTTTCGGGCAGTACTTC.

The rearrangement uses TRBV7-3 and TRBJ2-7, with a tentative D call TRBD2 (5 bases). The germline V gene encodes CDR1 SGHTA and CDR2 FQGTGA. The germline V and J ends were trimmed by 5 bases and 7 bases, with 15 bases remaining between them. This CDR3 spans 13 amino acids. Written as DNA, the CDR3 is TGTGCCAGCAGCGCGGGCTATCTACGAGAGCAGTACTTC. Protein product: CASSAGYLREQYF.

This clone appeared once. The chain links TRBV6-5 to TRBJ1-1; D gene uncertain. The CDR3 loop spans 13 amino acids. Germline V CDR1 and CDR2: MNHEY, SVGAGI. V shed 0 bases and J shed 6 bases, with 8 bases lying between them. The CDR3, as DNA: TGTGCCAGCAGTTACTCGCTATCTGCTGAAGCTTTCTTT. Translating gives CASSYSLSAEAFF.

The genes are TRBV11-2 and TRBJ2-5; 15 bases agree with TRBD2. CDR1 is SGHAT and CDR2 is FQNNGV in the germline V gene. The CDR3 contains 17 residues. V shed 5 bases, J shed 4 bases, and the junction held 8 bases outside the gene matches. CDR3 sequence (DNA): TGTGCCAGCAGCCGAGGGACTAGCGGGGGGCGGCGAGAGACCCAGTACTTC. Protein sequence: CASSRGTSGGRRETQYF. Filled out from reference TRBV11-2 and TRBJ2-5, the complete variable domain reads EAGVAQSPRYKIIEKRQSVAFWCNPISGHATLYWYQQILGQGPKLLIQFQNNGVVDDSQLPKDRFSAERLKGVDSTLKIQPAKLEDSAVYLCASSRGTSGGRRETQYFGPGTRLLVL.

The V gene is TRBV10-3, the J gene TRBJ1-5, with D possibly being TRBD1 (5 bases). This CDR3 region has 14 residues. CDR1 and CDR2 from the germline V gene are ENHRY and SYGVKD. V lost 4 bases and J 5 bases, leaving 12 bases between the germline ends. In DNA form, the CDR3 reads TGTGCCATCAGTGCGACAGTTCAAGATCAGCCCCAGCATTTT. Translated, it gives CAISATVQDQPQHF.

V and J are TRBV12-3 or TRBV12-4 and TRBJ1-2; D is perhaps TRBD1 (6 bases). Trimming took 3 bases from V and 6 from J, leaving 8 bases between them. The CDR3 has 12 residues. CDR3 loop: CASSLRQDGYTF. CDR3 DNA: TGTGCCAGCAGTTTGAGACAGGATGGCTACACCTTC.

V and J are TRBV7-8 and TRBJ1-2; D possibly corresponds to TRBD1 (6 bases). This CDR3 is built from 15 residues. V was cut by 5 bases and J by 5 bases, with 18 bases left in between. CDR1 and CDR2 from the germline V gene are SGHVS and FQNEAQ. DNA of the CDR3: TGTGCCAGCAGCCCCCGGGGGAGGGGGGAATATGGCTACACCTTC. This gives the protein CASSPRGRGEYGYTF.

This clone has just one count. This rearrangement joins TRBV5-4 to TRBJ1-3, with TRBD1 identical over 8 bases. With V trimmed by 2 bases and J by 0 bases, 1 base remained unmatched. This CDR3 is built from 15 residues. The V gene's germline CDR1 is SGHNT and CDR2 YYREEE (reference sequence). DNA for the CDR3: TGTGCCAGCAGCTTTGACAGGGGCTCTGGAAACACCATATATTTT. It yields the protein CASSFDRGSGNTIYF.

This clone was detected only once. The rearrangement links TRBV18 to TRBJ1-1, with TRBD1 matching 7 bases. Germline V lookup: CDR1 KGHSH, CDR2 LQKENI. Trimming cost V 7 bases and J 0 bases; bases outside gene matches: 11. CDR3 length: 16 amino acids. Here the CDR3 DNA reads TGTGCCAGCTTGGTGCGACAGGGTCAGGTGAACACTGAAGCTTTCTTT. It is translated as CASLVRQGQVNTEAFF.

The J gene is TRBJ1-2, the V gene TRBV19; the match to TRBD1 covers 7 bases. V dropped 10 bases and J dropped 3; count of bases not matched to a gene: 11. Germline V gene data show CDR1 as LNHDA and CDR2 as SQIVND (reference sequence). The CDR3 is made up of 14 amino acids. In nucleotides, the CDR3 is TGTGCCACCAGGCAGGGGGGTAGCTACTATGGCTACACCTTC. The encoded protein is CATRQGGSYYGYTF.

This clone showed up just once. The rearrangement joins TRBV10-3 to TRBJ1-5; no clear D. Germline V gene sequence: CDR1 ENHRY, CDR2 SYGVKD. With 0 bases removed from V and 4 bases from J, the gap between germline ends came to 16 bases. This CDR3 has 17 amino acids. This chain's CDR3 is CAISESPLEGGNQPQHF. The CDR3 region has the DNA TGTGCCATCAGTGAGTCCCCGTTGGAGGGTGGGAATCAGCCCCAGCATTTT.

Written as DNA, the CDR3 is TGTGCCAGCAGCCCTCTTCGGGGATACGAGCAGTACTTC. Translating gives CASSPLRGYEQYF. The V call is TRBV14, the J call TRBJ2-7; tentative D call: TRBD2 (5 bases). Germline values: CDR1 SGHDN, CDR2 FVKESK. The CDR3 is 13 residues long. The V gene lost 4 bases and the J gene lost 4 bases, with 11 bases spanning the gap.

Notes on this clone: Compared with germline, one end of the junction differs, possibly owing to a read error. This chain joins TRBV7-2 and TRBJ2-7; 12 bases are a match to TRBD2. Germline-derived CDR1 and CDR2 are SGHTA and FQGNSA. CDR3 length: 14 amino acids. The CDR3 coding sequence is TGTGCCAGCAGCCTAGCGGGGGGGCCCTACGAGCAGTACTTC. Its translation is CASSLAGGPYEQYF.

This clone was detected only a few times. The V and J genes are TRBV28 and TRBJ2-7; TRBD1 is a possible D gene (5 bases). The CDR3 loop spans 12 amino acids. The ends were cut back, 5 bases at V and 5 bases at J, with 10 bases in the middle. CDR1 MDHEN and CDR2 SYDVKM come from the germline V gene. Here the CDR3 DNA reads TGTGCCAGCAGTCCCCGACAGCACGAGCAGTACTTC. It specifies CASSPRQHEQYF.

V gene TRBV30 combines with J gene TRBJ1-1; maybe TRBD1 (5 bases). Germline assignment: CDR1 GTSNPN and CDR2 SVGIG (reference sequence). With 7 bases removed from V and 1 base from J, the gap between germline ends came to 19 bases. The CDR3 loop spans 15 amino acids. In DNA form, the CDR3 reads TGTGCCTTCACTTGGTCCAGGGTAGGGAACACTGAAGCTTTCTTT. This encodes CAFTWSRVGNTEAFF.

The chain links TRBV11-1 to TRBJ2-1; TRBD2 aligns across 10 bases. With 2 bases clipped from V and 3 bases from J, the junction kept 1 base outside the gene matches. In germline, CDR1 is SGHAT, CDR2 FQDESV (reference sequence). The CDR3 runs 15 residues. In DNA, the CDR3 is TGTGCCAGCAGCTTACTAGCGGGGGACTACAATGAGCAGTTCTTC. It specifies CASSLLAGDYNEQFF.

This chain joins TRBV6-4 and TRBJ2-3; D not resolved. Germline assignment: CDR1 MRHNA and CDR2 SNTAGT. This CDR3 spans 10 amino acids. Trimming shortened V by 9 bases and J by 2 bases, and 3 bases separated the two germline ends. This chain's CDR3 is CARHTDTQYF. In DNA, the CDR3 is TGTGCCAGACACACAGATACGCAGTATTTT.

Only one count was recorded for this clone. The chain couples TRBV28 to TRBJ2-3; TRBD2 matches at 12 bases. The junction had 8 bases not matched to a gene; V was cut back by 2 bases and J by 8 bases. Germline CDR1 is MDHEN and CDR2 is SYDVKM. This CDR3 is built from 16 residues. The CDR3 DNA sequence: TGTGCCAGCAGTTTAGGGCTAGCGGGGGGGCGAGTTACGCAGTATTTT. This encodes CASSLGLAGGRVTQYF.

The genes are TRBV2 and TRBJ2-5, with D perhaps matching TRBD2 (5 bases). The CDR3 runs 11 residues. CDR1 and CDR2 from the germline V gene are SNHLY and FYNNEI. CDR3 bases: TGTGCGGACTCCCGGACAGAGACCCAGTACTTC. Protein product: CADSRTETQYF.

CDR3 sequence reads: CSAQTYEQYF. The CDR3 coding sequence is TGCAGTGCCCAAACCTACGAGCAGTACTTC. The rearrangement uses TRBV20-1 and TRBJ2-7; unclear D gene. The V and J ends lost 6 bases and 2 bases respectively, with 5 bases between them. The CDR3 totals 10 residues. In germline, CDR1 is DFQATT, CDR2 SNEGSKA (reference sequence).

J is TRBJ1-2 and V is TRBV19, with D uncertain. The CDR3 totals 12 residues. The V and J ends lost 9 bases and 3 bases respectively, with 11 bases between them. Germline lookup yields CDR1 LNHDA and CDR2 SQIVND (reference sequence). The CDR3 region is CASVEGDYGYTF. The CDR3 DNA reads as TGTGCCAGCGTTGAGGGAGACTATGGCTACACCTTC.

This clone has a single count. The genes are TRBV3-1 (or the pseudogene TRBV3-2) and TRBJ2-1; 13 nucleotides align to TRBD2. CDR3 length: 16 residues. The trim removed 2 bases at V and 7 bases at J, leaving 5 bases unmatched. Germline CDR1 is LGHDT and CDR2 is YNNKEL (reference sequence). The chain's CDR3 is CASSQRTSGGENEQFF. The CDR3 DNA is TGTGCCAGCAGCCAAAGAACTAGCGGGGGGGAGAATGAGCAGTTCTTC.

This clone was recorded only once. CDR3 in amino acids: CAGRLTAAYGYTF. The CDR3 coding sequence is TGTGCCGGGAGGCTGACAGCCGCCTATGGCTACACCTTC. V gene TRBV6-1 combines with J gene TRBJ1-2; D might be TRBD1 (5 bases). Germline lookup yields CDR1 MNHNS and CDR2 SASEGT. V was cut by 11 bases and J by 4 bases, with 17 bases left in between. The CDR3 loop spans 13 amino acids.

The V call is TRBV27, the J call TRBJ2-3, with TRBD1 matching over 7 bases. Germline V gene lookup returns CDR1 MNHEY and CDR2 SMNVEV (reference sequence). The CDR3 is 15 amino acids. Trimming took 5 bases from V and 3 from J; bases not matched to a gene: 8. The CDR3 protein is CASSNDRVRTDTQYF. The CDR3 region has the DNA TGTGCCAGCAGTAACGACAGGGTTAGAACAGATACGCAGTATTTT.

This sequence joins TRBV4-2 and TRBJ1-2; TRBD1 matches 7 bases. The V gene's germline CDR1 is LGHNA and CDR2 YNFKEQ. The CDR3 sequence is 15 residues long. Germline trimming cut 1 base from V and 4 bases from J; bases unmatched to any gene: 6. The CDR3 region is CASSQARGQFYGYTF. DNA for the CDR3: TGTGCCAGCAGCCAAGCAAGGGGACAGTTCTATGGCTACACCTTC.